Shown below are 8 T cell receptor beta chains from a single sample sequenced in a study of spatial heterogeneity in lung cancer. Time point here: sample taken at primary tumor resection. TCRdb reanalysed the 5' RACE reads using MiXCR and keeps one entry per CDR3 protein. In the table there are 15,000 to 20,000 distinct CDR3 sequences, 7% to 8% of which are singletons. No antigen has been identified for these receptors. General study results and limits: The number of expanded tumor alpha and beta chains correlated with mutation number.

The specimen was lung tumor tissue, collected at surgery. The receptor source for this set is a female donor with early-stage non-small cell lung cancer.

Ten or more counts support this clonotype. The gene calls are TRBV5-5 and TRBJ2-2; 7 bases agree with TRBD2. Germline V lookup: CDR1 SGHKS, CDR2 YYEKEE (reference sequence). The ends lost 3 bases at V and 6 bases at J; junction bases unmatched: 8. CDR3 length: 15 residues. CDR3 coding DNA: TGTGCCAGCAGCTGGGACTATGGCCAGGCCGGGGAGCTGTTTTTT. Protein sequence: CASSWDYGQAGELFF.

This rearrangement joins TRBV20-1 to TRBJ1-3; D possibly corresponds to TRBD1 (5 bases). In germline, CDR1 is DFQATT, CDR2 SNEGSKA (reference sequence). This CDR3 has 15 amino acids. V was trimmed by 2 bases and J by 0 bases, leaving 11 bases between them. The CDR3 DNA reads TGCAGTGCTAGACTAGGGGAGAGCTCTGGAAACACCATATATTTT. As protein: CSARLGESSGNTIYF.

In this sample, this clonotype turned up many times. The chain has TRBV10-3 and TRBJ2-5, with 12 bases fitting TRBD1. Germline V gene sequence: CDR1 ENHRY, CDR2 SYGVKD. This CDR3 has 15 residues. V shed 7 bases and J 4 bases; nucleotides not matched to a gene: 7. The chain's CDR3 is CAINPGQGARETQYF. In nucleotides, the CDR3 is TGTGCCATCAATCCGGGACAGGGGGCTCGAGAGACCCAGTACTTC.

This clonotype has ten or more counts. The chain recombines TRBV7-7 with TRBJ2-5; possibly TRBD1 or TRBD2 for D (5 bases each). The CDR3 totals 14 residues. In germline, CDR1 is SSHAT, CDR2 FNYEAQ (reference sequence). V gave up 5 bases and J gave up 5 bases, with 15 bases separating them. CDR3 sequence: CASSPTGRRETQYF. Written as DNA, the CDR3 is TGTGCCAGCAGCCCCACGGGGCGGCGCGAGACCCAGTACTTC.

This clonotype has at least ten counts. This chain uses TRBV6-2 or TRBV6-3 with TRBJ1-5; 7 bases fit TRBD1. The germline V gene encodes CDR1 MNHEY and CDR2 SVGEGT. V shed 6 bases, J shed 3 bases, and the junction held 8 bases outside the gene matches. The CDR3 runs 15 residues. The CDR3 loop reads CASREGGRFNQPQHF. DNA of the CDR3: TGTGCCAGCAGAGAAGGGGGCCGTTTCAATCAGCCCCAGCATTTT.

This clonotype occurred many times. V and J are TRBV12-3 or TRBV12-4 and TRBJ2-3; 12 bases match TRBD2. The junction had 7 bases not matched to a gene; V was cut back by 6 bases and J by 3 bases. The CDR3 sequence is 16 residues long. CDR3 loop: CASSLTSGGWTDTQYF. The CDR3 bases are TGTGCCAGCAGCCTGACTAGCGGGGGATGGACAGATACGCAGTATTTT.

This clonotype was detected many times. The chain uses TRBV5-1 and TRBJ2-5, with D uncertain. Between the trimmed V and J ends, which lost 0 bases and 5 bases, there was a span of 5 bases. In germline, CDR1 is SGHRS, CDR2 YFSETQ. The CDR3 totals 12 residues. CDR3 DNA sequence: TGCGCCAGCAGCTTGGCCCGGGAGACCCAGTACTTC. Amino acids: CASSLARETQYF. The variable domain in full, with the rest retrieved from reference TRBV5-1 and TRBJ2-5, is KAGVTQTPRYLIKTRGQQVTLSCSPISGHRSVSWYQQTPGQGLQFLFEYFSETQRNKGNFPGRFSGRQFSNSRSEMNVSTLELGDSALYLCASSLARETQYFGPGTRLLVL.

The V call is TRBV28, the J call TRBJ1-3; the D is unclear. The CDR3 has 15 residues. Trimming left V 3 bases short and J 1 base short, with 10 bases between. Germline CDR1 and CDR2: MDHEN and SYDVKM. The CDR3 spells CASSLGRVSGNTIYF. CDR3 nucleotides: TGTGCCAGCAGTTTGGGGAGGGTTTCTGGAAACACCATATATTTT. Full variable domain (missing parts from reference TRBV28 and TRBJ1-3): DVKVTQSSRYLVKRTGEKVFLECVQDMDHENMFWYRQDPGLGLRLIYFSYDVKMKEKGDIPEGYSVSREKKERFSLILESASTNQTSMYLCASSLGRVSGNTIYFGEGSWLTVV.